The present entry profiles one T cell receptor (beta chain) with its context. Its antigen is undetermined. Germline CDR1 is SGHRS and CDR2 is YFSETQ. V was shortened by 5 bases and J by 5 bases, with 17 bases between the two germline ends. The CDR3 consists of 15 residues. The data belong to a study of cytomegalovirus exposure and HLA in healthy donors. Study observations and caveats: Among the CMV-associated chains, a few were confirmed in vitro as specific for CMV antigens. Productive rates of about 90% or about 30% were seen for most TCR beta V segments in an earlier analysis. CMV serostatus stood as the only immune exposure information on hand.

PCR used 60 Vbeta primers and 13 Jbeta primers. The repertoire was sequenced with immunoSEQ multiplex PCR; TCRdb's copy has only in-frame clones and lacks some. The sample holds around 150,000 clones, approximately 79% seen once. The chain links TRBV5-1 to TRBJ2-1; D is perhaps TRBD1 (7 bases). The sample taken for sequencing was PBMCs. The sequence derives from a man in his 60s in good health and CMV-seronegative. The CDR3 nucleotides are TGCGCCAGCAGGGGGAAGGAGGGGGCCCACAATGAGCAGTTCTTC. Protein product: CASRGKEGAHNEQFF.